This T cell receptor (beta chain) stems from a study of T cell changes during pregnancy in multiple sclerosis. The germline V and J ends were trimmed by 4 bases and 6 bases, with 17 bases remaining between them. The germline CDR1 and CDR2 sequences are SGHRS and YFSETQ. The CDR3 is made up of 14 amino acids. Profiling relied on immunoSEQ multiplex PCR, and the TCRdb table lists in-frame clones only, not all of them. The sample shows tens of thousands of clones, 89% of them seen only once. This clone occurred once. V and J are TRBV5-1 and TRBJ2-7, with D maybe TRBD1 (6 bases). The origin of this receptor is a female donor with multiple sclerosis, enrolled in a pregnancy study. Specimen: peripheral blood, collected after pregnancy. The CDR3 DNA is TGCGCCAGCAGCCCGGACAGAGATGGACCCGAGCAGTACTTC. Its translation: CASSPDRDGPEQYF.